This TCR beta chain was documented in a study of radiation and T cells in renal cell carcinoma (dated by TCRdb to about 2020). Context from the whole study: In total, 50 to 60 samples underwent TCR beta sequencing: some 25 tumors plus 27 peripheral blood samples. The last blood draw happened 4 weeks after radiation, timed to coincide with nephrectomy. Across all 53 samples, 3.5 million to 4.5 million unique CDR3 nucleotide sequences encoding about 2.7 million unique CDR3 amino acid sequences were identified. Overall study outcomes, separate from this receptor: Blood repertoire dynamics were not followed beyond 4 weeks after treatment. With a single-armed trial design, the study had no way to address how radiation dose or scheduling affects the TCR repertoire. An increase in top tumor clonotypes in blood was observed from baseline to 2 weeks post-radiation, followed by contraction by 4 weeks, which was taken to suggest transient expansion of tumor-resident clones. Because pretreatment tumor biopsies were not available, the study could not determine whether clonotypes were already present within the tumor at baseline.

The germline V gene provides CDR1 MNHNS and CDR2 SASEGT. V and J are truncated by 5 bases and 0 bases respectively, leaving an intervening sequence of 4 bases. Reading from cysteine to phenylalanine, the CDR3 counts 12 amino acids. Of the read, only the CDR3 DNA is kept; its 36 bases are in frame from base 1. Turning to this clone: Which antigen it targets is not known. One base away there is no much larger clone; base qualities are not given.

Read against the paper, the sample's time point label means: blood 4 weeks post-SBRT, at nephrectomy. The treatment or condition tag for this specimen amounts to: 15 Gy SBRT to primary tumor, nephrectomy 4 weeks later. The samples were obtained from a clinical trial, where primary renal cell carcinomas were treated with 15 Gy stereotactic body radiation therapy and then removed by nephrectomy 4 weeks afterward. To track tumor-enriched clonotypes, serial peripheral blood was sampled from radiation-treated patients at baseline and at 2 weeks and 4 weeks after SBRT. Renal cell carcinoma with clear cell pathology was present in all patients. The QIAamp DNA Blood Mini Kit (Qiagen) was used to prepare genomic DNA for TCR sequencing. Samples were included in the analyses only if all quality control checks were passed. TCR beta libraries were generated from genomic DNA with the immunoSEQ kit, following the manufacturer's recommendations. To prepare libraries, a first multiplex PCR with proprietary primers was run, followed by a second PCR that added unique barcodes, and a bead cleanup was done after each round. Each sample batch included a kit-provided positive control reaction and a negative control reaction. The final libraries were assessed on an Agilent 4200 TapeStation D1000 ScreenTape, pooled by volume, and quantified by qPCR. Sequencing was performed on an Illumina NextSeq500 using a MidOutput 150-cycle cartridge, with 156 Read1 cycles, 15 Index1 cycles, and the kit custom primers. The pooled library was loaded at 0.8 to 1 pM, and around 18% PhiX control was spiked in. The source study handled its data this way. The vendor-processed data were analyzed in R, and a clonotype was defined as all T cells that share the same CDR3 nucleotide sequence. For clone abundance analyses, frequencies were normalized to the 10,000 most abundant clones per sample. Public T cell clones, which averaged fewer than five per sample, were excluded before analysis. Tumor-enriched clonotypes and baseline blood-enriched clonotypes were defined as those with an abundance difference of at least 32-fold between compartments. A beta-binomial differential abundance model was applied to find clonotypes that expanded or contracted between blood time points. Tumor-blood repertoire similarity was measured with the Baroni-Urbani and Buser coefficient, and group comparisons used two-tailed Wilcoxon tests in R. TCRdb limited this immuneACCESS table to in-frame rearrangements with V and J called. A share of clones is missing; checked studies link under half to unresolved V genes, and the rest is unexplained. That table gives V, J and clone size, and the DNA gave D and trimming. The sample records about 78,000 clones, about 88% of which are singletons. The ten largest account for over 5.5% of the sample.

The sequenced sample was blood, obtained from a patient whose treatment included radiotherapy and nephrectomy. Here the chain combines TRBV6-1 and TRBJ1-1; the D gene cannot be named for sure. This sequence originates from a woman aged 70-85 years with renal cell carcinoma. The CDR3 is CASSQMNTEAFF. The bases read TGTGCCAGCAGTCAAATGAACACTGAAGCTTTCTTT.